A single sample gave rise to the 13 T cell receptor beta chains below, sequenced in a study of molecular identifiers for immune sequencing clone quantification (dated by TCRdb to the late 2010s). Library prep was done by PCR. The sample was run on an Illumina HiSeq 4000. The raw public data were reprocessed by TCRdb itself: fastp quality trimming at Q25, MiXCR clonotype calling, in-frame beta chains only. Every distinct CDR3 protein forms one entry, paired with its most common genes and DNA. This sample gives 40,000 to 50,000 distinct CDR3 sequences in total; 15% to 20% of them show up just once. The ten largest clones add up to approximately 1% of the sample. The sequencing input was naive CD8+ T cells from blood, with Jurkat cell RNA spiked in. Explained via the paper, the cell subset or site label denotes: FACS-sorted CD8+CD4-CCR7+CD45RA+ naive T cells. The receptors were sampled from a human donor in good health. Some libraries in this study had Jurkat cell RNA spiked in.

In this sample, this clonotype turned up once. The junction differs from germline at one of its ends, possibly a read error. The chain carries TRBV24-1 and TRBJ2-3; D might be TRBD2 (5 bases). Per germline, CDR1 KGHDR and CDR2 SFDVKD. This CDR3 has 17 amino acids. The CDR3 protein is CATSDGGLIDVTATQYF. In DNA form, the CDR3 reads TGTGCCACCAGTGACGGAGGACTTATCGATGTTACAGCTACGCAGTATTTT.

Notes on this clonotype: Without the conserved terminal phenylalanine or tryptophan, this CDR3 likely stems from a read error. This chain connects TRBV10-3 to TRBJ2-5; possibly TRBD1 for D (5 bases). Trimming shortened V by 4 bases and J by 4 bases, and 10 bases separated the two germline ends. The CDR3 spans 13 residues. The germline V gene has CDR1 ENHRY and CDR2 SYGVKD. The CDR3 DNA follows: TGTGCCATCAGTGTGGACACGCGAGAGACCCAGTACTTA. Protein product: CAISVDTRETQYL.

This clonotype was counted at least ten times. The gene calls are TRBV29-1 and TRBJ2-3; 7 bases map to TRBD1. In germline, CDR1 is SQVTM, CDR2 ANQGSEA. V shed 5 bases and J 4 bases; nucleotides not matched to a gene: 6. The CDR3 has 13 amino acids. This CDR3 reads CSVPDRASDTQYF. CDR3 nucleotides: TGCAGCGTTCCTGACAGGGCATCAGATACGCAGTATTTT.

About this clonotype: A much bigger clone sits one base away, suggesting this may be a read error. The DNA for the CDR3 is TGTGCCAGCAGCCAAGAAGGCCCCCAAGAGGCCCAGTACTTC. It specifies CASSQEGPQEAQYF. The V gene is TRBV14, the J gene TRBJ2-5, with D unclear. The CDR3 length is 14 residues. Germline V CDR1 and CDR2: SGHDN, FVKESK.

This clonotype was recorded at least ten times. The DNA of the CDR3 is TGCAGTGCCCCCCTTGGCACCGAGCAGTACTTC. Encoded protein: CSAPLGTEQYF. The rearrangement links TRBV20-1 to TRBJ2-7, with D unclear. The CDR3 runs to 11 residues. The germline V gene has CDR1 DFQATT and CDR2 SNEGSKA (reference sequence). V shed 6 bases and J shed 6 bases, with 12 bases lying between them.

Many counts were recorded for this clonotype. The chain carries TRBV7-8 and TRBJ2-7; D is ambiguous. The V gene lost 3 bases and the J gene lost 4 bases, with 19 bases spanning the gap. CDR3 length: 16 amino acids. Looked up from germline, CDR1 is SGHVS and CDR2 is FQNEAQ. As DNA, the CDR3 is TGTGCCAGCAGCTTCCCGGGCCACGCTGTGGATTACGAGCAGTACTTC. It yields the protein CASSFPGHAVDYEQYF.

This clonotype showed up many times. The J gene is TRBJ2-2, the V gene TRBV11-2; tentative D call: TRBD1 (6 bases). Trimming took off 5 bases at V and 0 bases at J, with 7 bases between the two ends. Germline-derived CDR1 and CDR2 are SGHAT and FQNNGV. The CDR3 is 14 residues long. The CDR3 loop is CASSQGTNTGELFF. CDR3 nucleotides: TGTGCCAGCAGCCAGGGGACGAACACCGGGGAGCTGTTTTTT.

This clonotype was seen at least ten times. The genes are TRBV20-1 and TRBJ2-2; 9 bases match TRBD1. Germline lookup yields CDR1 DFQATT and CDR2 SNEGSKA (reference sequence). The CDR3 spans 14 residues. With 5 bases clipped from V and 4 bases from J, the junction kept 5 bases outside the gene matches. The CDR3 loop is CSAWDRVATGELFF. CDR3 nucleotide sequence: TGCAGTGCTTGGGACAGGGTGGCCACCGGGGAGCTGTTTTTT.

This clonotype occurred many times. This chain connects TRBV6-2 or TRBV6-3 to TRBJ1-1; 8 nucleotides line up with TRBD1. Losses at the gene ends were 5 bases for V and 2 bases for J; bases not matched to a gene: 4. The CDR3 sequence is 14 residues long. Germline CDR1 reads MNHEY; CDR2 reads SVGEGT. DNA for the CDR3: TGTGCCAGCAGTCGGACAGGGTTTAACACTGAAGCTTTCTTT. This sequence encodes CASSRTGFNTEAFF.

This clonotype was recorded at least ten times. The chain joins TRBV12-3 or TRBV12-4 to TRBJ2-3, with a possible D match to TRBD2 (5 bases). V lost 4 bases and J 0 bases, leaving 11 bases between the germline ends. The CDR3 spans 15 residues. In DNA, the CDR3 is TGTGCCAGCAGTTATCAGCGGTTAAGCACAGATACGCAGTATTTT. Translation gives CASSYQRLSTDTQYF.

This clonotype was detected ten times or more. This chain links TRBV5-6 with TRBJ2-5; D remains unclear. The CDR3 loop spans 15 amino acids. In germline, CDR1 is SGHDT, CDR2 YYEEEE. V lost 3 bases and J 3 bases, leaving 15 bases between the germline ends. CDR3 loop: CASSSYSAWEETQYF. The DNA of the CDR3 is TGTGCCAGCAGCTCATACAGTGCTTGGGAAGAGACCCAGTACTTC.

This clonotype appeared many times. V usage is TRBV12-3 or TRBV12-4 and J usage is TRBJ1-5; D is unresolved. V dropped 6 bases and J dropped 2 bases, with 11 bases sitting between them. The CDR3 is made up of 14 amino acids. DNA for the CDR3: TGTGCCAGCAGCCGACAAGGTGGCAATCAGCCCCAGCATTTT. It translates to CASSRQGGNQPQHF.

The sample holds many counts of this clonotype. CDR3 sequence: CASSLDSGGPLETQYF. The CDR3 region has the DNA TGTGCCAGCAGCTTAGATAGCGGGGGGCCTTTAGAGACCCAGTACTTC. The chain employs TRBV7-6 and TRBJ2-5, with 10 bases aligning to TRBD2. There are 16 residues in the CDR3. Losses at the gene ends were 1 base for V and 4 bases for J; bases not matched to a gene: 6. CDR1 is SGHVS, CDR2 FNYEAQ, per germline. The full variable domain, in which reference TRBV7-6 and TRBJ2-5 provide the parts outside the CDR3, is GAGVSQSPRYKVTKRGQDVALRCDPISGHVSLYWYRQALGQGPEFLTYFNYEAQQDKSGLPNDRFSAERPEGSISTLTIQRTEQRDSAMYRCASSLDSGGPLETQYFGPGTRLLVL.